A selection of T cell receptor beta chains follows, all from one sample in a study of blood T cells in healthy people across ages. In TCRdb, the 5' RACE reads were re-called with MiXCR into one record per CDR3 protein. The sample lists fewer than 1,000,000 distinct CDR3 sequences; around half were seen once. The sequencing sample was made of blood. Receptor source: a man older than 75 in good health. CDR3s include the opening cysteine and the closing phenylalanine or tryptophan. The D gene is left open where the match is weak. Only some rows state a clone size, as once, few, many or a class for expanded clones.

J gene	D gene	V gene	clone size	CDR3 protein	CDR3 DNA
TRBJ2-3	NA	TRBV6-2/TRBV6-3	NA	CASSYAGSPRDTQYF	TGTGCCAGCAGTTACGCCGGCAGTCCTAGAGATACGCAGTATTTT
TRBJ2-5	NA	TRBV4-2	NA	CASSQDQIGTQYF	TGTGCCAGCAGCCAAGATCAAATAGGGACCCAGTACTTC
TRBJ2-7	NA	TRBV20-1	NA	CSARSGFSYEQYF	TGCAGTGCTAGGAGCGGGTTCTCCTACGAGCAGTACTTC
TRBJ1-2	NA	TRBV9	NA	CASSVVDSGRFLGYTF	TGTGCCAGCAGCGTAGTGGATTCCGGGCGGTTCTTGGGCTACACCTTC
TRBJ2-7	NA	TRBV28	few	CASSSPGLSGAYEQYF	TGTGCCAGCAGTTCCCCCGGACTTAGCGGTGCCTACGAGCAGTACTTC
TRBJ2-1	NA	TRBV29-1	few	CSVDRDRLISYNEQFF	TGCAGCGTTGATAGAGACAGGTTGATCTCCTACAATGAGCAGTTCTTC
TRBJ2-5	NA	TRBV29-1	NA	CSGKPPRGEETQYF	TGCAGCGGCAAACCCCCACGGGGTGAAGAGACCCAGTACTTC
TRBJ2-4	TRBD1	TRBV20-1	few	CSARVGTGTKNIQYF	TGCAGTGCTAGAGTGGGGACAGGGACCAAAAACATTCAGTACTTC
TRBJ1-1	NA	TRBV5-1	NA	CASSLLAGEEGEAFF	TGCGCCAGTAGCTTGCTTGCAGGGGAGGAAGGTGAAGCTTTCTTT
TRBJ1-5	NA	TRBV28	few	CASSLEYGRNQPQHF	TGTGCCAGCAGTTTAGAGTACGGCCGAAATCAGCCCCAGCATTTT
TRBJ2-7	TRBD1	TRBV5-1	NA	CASSSGTGNEQYF	TGCGCCAGCAGCTCCGGGACAGGGAACGAGCAGTACTTC
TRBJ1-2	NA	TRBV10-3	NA	CAIRAAGREYGYTF	TGTGCCATCAGGGCGGCGGGGCGCGAGTATGGCTACACCTTC
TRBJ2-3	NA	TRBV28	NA	CASNGGPDTDTQYF	TGTGCCAGCAACGGGGGACCGGACACAGATACGCAGTATTTT
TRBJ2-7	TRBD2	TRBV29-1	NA	CSVGPSGNYEQYF	TGCAGCGTGGGCCCTAGCGGAAACTACGAGCAGTACTTC
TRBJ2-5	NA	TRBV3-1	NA	CASSQGVETQYF	TGTGCCAGCAGCCAAGGTGTCGAGACCCAGTACTTC
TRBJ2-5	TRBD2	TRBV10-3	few	CAISDNRDYHPEETQYF	TGTGCCATCAGTGACAACCGGGACTACCATCCCGAAGAGACCCAGTACTTC
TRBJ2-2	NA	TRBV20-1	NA	CSAQEGNTGELFF	TGCAGTGCACAAGAGGGGAACACCGGGGAGCTGTTTTTT
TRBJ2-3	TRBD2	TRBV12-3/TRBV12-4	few	CASSRSGRASDTQYF	TGTGCCAGCAGCCGTAGCGGGAGGGCCTCAGATACGCAGTATTTT
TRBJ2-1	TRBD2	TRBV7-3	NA	CASSYGLAGAHEQFF	TGTGCCAGCAGCTACGGACTAGCGGGTGCCCATGAGCAGTTCTTC
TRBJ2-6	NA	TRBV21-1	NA	CASSPQGFPVSGANVLTF	TGTGCCAGCAGCCCTCAGGGGTTTCCCGTTTCTGGGGCCAACGTCCTGACTTTC
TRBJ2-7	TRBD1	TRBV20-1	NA	CSAEAGTGAYEQYF	TGCAGTGCTGAAGCCGGGACAGGGGCCTACGAGCAGTACTTC
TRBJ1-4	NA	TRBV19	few	CASCPRLAGTNEKLFF	TGTGCCAGTTGCCCAAGGCTGGCAGGCACTAATGAAAAACTGTTTTTT
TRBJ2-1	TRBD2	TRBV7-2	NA	CASSLEVWWTSSYNEQFF	TGTGCCAGCAGCTTAGAGGTCTGGTGGACTAGCTCCTACAATGAGCAGTTCTTC
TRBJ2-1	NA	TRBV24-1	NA	CATSGLGGGKDNEQFF	TGTGCCACCAGTGGTCTGGGGGGGGGCAAGGACAATGAGCAGTTCTTC
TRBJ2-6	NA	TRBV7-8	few	CASSSTGQDSGANVLTF	TGTGCCAGCAGCTCGACGGGACAAGACTCTGGGGCCAACGTCCTGACTTTC
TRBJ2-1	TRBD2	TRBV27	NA	CASTKSSGGSYNEQFF	TGTGCCAGCACCAAATCTAGCGGGGGCTCCTACAATGAGCAGTTCTTC
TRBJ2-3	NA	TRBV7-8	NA	CASSLGGGRISTDTQYF	TGTGCCAGCAGCTTAGGAGGTGGACGGATAAGCACAGATACGCAGTATTTT
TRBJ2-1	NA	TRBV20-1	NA	CSATLGSSYNEQFF	TGCAGTGCTACACTAGGGAGCTCCTACAATGAGCAGTTCTTC
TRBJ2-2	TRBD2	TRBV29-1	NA	CSVSNSGGGTGELFF	TGCAGCGTTTCAAATAGCGGGGGAGGCACCGGGGAGCTGTTTTTT
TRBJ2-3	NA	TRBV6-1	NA	CASSMDGRTDTQYF	TGTGCCAGCAGTATGGACGGACGCACAGATACGCAGTATTTT
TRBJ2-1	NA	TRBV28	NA	CASSIPTGAGDEQFF	TGTGCCAGCAGTATCCCGACAGGCGCTGGGGATGAGCAGTTCTTC
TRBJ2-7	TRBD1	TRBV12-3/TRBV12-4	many	CASSLTGVGQYF	TGTGCCAGCAGTTTAACAGGGGTCGGGCAGTACTTC
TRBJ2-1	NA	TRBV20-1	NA	CSLTDQRVGNEQFF	TGCAGTCTCACGGACCAGCGGGTGGGGAATGAGCAGTTCTTC
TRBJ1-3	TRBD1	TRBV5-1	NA	CASSPGPGQGEGNTIYF	TGCGCCAGCAGCCCGGGTCCGGGACAGGGGGAAGGAAACACCATATATTTT
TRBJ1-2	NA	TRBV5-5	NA	CASSDQPNYGYTF	TGTGCCAGCAGCGATCAGCCTAACTATGGCTACACCTTC
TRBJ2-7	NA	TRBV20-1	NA	CSAIPNRGTYEQYF	TGCAGTGCTATTCCCAACAGAGGAACCTACGAGCAGTACTTC
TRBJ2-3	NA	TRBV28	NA	CASTPLGTPANTQYF	TGTGCCAGCACCCCCCTCGGGACTCCTGCAAATACGCAGTATTTT
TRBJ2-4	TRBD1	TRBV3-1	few	CASEPPGQGNIQYF	TGTGCCAGTGAACCTCCGGGACAGGGAAACATTCAGTACTTC